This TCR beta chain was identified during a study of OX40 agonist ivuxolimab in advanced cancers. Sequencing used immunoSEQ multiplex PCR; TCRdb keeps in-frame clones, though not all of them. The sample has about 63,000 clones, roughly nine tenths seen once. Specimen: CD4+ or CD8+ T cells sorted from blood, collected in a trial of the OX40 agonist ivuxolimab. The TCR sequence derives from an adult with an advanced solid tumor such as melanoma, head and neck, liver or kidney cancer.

CDR3 coding DNA: TGTGCCAGCAGCTTGTCGGCAGGGATCGATCAGCCCCAGCATTTT. As protein: CASSLSAGIDQPQHF. The gene calls are TRBV5-5 and TRBJ1-5; tentatively, D is TRBD1 (5 bases). From germline, CDR1 is SGHKS and CDR2 YYEKEE (reference sequence). The CDR3 is 15 amino acids. V dropped 1 base and J dropped 5 bases, with 13 bases sitting between them.